This T cell receptor (beta chain) was sequenced during a study of blood T cell repertoires in COVID-19. Study at large: Donors in the United States, Italy and Spain gave samples during acute or convalescent COVID-19. The analysed material was cDNA or gDNA that came from T cells, B-cell-depleted T cells, or PBMCs.

For recovered donors of Cohort 3, there were two negative PCRs, clearance, or symptom resolution. In the original processing: From reference gene primer amplification, estimates of nucleated cell counts were derived. Libraries were prepared by immunoSEQ multiplex PCR; TCRdb keeps only in-frame clonotypes and omits some of them. The V and J calls and clone size were taken over from that table, and D and trimming were inferred from the DNA. Among fewer than 350,000 clones listed, 70% to 90% were seen once. Looked up from germline, CDR1 is SGHNT and CDR2 is YENEEA. Trimming took 4 bases from V and 2 from J, leaving 12 bases between them. The CDR3 consists of 15 residues.

The clonotype comes from a woman aged 30 to 39 who had recovered from COVID-19. Sequenced: PBMCs or T cells enriched from blood (not recorded which). V and J are TRBV11-3 and TRBJ2-1; possible D gene TRBD1, 5 bases. CDR3 bases: TGTGCCAGCAGCTCCCAGGGAAGCGCCTACAATGAGCAGTTCTTC. Its translation is CASSSQGSAYNEQFF.